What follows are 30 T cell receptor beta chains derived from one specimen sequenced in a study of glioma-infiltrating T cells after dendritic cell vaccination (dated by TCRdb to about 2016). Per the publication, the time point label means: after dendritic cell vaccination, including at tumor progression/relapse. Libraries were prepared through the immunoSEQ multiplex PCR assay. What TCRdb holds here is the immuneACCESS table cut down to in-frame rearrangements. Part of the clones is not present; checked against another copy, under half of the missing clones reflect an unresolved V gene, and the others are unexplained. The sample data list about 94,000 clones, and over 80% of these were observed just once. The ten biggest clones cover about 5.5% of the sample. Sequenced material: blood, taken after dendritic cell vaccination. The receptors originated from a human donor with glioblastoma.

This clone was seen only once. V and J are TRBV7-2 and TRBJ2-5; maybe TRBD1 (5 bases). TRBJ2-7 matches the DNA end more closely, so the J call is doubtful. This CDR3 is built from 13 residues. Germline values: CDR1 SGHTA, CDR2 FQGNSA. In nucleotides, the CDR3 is TGTGCCAGCAGCTTAGCGGACATCTACGAGCAGTACTTC. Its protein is CASSLADIYEQYF.

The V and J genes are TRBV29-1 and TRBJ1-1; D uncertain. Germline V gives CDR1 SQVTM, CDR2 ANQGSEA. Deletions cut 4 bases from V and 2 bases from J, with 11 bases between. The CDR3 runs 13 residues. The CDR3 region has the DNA TGCAGCGTTGTCGGGGAAAGTAACACTGAAGCTTTCTTT. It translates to CSVVGESNTEAFF.

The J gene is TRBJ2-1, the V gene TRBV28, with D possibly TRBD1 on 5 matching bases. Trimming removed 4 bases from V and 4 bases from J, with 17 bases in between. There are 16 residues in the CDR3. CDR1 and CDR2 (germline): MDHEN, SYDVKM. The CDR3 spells CASSSGSSKSYNEQFF. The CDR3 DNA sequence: TGTGCCAGCAGTTCAGGGTCATCGAAGTCGTACAATGAGCAGTTCTTC.

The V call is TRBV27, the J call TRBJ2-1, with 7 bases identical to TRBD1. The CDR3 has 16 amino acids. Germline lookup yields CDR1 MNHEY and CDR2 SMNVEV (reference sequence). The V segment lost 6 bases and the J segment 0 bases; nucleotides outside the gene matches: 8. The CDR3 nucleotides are TGTGCCAGCAGCTTGGGACAGTTCAGCTCCTACAATGAGCAGTTCTTC. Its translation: CASSLGQFSSYNEQFF.

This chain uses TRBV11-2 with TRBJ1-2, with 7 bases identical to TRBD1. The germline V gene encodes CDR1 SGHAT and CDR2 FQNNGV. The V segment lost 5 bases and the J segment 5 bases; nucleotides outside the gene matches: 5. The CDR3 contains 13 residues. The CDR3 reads CASSVGTVYGYTF. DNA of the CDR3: TGTGCCAGCAGCGTTGGGACAGTTTATGGCTACACCTTC.

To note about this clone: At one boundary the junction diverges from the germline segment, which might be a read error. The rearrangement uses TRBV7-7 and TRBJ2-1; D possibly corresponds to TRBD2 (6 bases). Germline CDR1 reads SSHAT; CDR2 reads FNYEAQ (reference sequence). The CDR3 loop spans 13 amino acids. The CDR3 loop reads CASSFISGGEQFF. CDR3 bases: TGTGCTAGCAGCTTCATTAGCGGAGGTGAGCAGTTCTTC. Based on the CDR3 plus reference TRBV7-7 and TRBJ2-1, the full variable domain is GAGVSQSPRYKVTKRGQDVTLRCDPISSHATLYWYQQALGQGPEFLTYFNYEAQPDKSGLPSDRFSAERPEGSISTLTIQRTEQRDSAMYRCASSFISGGEQFFGPGTRLTVL.

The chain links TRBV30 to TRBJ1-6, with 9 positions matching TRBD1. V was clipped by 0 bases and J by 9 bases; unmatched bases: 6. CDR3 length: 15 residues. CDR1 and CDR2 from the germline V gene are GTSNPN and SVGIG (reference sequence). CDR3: CAWSVRGTGSSPLHF. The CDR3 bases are TGTGCCTGGAGTGTACGAGGGACAGGGTCTTCACCCCTCCACTTT.

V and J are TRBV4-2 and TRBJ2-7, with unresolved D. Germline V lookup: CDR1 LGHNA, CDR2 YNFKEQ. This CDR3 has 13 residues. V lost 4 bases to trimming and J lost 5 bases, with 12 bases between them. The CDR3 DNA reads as TGTGCCAGCAGCCCCTATACTACTGACGAGCAGTACTTC. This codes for CASSPYTTDEQYF.

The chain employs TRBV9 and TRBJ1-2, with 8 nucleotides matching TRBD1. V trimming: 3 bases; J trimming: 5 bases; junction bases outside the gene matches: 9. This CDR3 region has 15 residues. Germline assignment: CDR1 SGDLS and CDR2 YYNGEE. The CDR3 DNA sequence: TGTGCCAGCAGCGAGGGGACAGGTGCCATATATGGCTACACCTTC. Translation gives CASSEGTGAIYGYTF.

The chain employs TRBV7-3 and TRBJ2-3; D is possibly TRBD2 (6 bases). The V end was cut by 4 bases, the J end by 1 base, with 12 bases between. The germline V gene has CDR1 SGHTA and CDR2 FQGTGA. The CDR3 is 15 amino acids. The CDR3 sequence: CASSSYSGGTDTQYF. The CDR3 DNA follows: TGTGCCAGCAGCTCCTATAGCGGAGGCACAGATACGCAGTATTTT.

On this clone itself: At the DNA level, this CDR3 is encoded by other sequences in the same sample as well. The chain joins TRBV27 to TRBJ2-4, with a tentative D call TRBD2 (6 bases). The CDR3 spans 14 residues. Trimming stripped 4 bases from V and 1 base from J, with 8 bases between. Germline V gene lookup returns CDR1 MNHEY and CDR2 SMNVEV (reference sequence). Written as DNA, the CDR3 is TGTGCCAGCAGTTCGGGACTCGCCAAAAACATTCAGTACTTC. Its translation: CASSSGLAKNIQYF.

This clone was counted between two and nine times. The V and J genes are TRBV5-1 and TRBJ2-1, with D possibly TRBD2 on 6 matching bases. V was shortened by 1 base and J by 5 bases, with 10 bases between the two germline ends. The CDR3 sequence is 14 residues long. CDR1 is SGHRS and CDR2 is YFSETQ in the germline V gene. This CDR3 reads CASSLREDNNEQFF. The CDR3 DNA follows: TGCGCCAGCAGCTTGAGGGAGGACAACAATGAGCAGTTCTTC.

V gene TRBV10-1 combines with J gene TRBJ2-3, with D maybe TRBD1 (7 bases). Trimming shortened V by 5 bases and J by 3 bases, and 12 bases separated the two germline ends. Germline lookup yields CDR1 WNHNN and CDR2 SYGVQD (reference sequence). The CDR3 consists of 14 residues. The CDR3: CASSLSGGTDTQYF. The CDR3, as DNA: TGCGCCAGCAGTCTCTCAGGGGGGACAGATACGCAGTATTTT.

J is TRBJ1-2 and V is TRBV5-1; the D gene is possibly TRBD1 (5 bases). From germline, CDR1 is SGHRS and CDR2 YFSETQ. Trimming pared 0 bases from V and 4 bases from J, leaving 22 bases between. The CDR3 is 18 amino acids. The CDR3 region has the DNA TGCGCCAGCAGCTTGGAGGCGACCTGGCTCAAGGGGTTCTATGGCTACACCTTC. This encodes CASSLEATWLKGFYGYTF.

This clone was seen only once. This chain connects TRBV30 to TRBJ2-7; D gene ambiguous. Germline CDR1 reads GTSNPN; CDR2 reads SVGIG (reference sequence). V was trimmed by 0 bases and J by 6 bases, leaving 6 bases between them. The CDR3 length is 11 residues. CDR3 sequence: CAWSVLAEQYF. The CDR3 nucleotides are TGTGCCTGGAGTGTGTTGGCCGAGCAGTACTTC.

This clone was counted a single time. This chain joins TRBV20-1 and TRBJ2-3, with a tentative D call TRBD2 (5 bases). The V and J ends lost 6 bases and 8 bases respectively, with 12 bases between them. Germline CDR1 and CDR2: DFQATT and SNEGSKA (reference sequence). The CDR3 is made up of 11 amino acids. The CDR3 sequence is CSARVRGTQYF. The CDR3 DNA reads TGCAGTGCAAGGGTTCGGGGTACGCAGTATTTT.

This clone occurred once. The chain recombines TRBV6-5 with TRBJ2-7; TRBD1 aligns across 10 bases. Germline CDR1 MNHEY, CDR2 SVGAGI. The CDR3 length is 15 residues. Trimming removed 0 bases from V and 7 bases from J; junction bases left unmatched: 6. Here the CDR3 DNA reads TGTGCCAGCAGTTACTCCGGGACAGGGGATTTTGAGCAGTACTTC. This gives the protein CASSYSGTGDFEQYF.

CDR3 sequence reads: CASSQDGGSNYGYTF. CDR3 sequence (DNA): TGTGCCAGCAGCCAAGACGGGGGGAGTAACTATGGCTACACCTTC. The chain links TRBV4-2 to TRBJ1-2; D might be TRBD1 (5 bases). CDR3 size: 15 residues. The germline gives CDR1 LGHNA, CDR2 YNFKEQ. V gave up 0 bases and J gave up 1 base, with 9 bases separating them.

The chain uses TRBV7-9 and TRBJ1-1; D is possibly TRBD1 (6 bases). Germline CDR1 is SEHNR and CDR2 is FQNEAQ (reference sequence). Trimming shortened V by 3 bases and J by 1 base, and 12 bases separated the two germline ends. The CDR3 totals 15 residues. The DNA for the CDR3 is TGTGCCAGCAGCTTCACCGGGACAAGGAACACTGAAGCTTTCTTT. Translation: CASSFTGTRNTEAFF. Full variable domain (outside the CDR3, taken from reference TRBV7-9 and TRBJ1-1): DTGVSQNPRHKITKRGQNVTFRCDPISEHNRLYWYRQTLGQGPEFLTYFQNEAQLEKSRLLSDRFSAERPKGSFSTLEIQRTEQGDSAMYLCASSFTGTRNTEAFFGQGTRLTVV.

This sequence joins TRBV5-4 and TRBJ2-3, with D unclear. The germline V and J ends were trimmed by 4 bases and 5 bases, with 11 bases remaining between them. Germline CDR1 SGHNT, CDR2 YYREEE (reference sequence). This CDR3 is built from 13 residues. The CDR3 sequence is CASSHAVGDTQYF. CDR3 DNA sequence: TGTGCCAGCAGCCACGCAGTTGGAGATACGCAGTATTTT.

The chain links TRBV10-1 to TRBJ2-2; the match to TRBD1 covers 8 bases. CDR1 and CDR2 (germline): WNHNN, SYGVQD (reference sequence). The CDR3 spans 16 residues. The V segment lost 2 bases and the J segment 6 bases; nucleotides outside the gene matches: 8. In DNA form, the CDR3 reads TGCGCCAGCAGTGAGAAATGGGGCAGGGGGCCCGGGGAGCTGTTTTTT. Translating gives CASSEKWGRGPGELFF.

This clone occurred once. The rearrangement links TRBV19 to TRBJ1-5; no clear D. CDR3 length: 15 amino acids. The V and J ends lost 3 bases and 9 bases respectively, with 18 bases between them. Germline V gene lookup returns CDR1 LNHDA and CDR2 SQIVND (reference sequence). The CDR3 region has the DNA TGTGCCAGTAGTATTTTACACGAAGCCCAGGCGCCCCAGCATTTT. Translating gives CASSILHEAQAPQHF.

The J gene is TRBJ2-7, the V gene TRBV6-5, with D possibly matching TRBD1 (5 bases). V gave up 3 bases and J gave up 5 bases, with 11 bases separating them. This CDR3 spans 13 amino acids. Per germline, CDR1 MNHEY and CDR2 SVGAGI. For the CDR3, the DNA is TGTGCCAGCAGTTATCCAGGGATCGACGAGCAGTACTTC. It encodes CASSYPGIDEQYF.

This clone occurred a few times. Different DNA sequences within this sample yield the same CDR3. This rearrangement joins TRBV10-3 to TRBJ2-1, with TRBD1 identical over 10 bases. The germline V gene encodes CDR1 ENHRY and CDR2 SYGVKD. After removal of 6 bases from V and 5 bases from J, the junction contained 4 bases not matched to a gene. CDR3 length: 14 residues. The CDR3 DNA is TGTGCCATCAGCCCGGGACAGGGGCACAATGAGCAGTTCTTC. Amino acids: CAISPGQGHNEQFF.

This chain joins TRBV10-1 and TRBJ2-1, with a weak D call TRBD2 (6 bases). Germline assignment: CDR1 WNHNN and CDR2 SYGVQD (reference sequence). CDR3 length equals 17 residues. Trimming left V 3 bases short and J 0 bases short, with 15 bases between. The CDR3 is CASSESPSGSSYNEQFF. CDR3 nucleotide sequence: TGCGCCAGCAGTGAATCACCGTCCGGGAGCTCCTACAATGAGCAGTTCTTC.

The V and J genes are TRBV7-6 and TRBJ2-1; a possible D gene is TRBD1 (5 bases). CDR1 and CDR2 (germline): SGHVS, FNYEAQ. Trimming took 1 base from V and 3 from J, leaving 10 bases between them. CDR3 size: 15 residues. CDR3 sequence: CASSLEAGIYNEQFF. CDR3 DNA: TGTGCCAGCAGCTTAGAGGCAGGGATCTACAATGAGCAGTTCTTC.

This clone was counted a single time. The CDR3 coding sequence is TGCGCCAGCAGGACAGAGAATTTGAACACTGAAGCTTTCTTT. Translation: CASRTENLNTEAFF. This chain joins TRBV5-1 and TRBJ1-1; possible D gene TRBD1, 5 bases. Germline V lookup: CDR1 SGHRS, CDR2 YFSETQ. The CDR3 is 14 amino acids. V was trimmed by 5 bases and J by 0 bases, leaving 11 bases between them. Full variable domain (rest looked up from reference TRBV5-1 and TRBJ1-1): KAGVTQTPRYLIKTRGQQVTLSCSPISGHRSVSWYQQTPGQGLQFLFEYFSETQRNKGNFPGRFSGRQFSNSRSEMNVSTLELGDSALYLCASRTENLNTEAFFGQGTRLTVV.

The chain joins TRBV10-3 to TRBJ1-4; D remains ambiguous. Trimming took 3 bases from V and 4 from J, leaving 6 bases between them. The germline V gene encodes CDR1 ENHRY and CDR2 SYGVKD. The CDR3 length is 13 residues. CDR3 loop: CAISEKYNEKLFF. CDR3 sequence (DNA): TGTGCCATCAGTGAAAAATATAATGAAAAACTGTTTTTT.

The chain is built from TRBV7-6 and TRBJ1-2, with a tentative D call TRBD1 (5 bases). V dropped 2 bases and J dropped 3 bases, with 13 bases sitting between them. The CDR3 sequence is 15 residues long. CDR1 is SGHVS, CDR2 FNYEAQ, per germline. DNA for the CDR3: TGTGCCAGCAGCTTACTCGACGGGACTGACTATGGCTACACCTTC. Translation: CASSLLDGTDYGYTF.

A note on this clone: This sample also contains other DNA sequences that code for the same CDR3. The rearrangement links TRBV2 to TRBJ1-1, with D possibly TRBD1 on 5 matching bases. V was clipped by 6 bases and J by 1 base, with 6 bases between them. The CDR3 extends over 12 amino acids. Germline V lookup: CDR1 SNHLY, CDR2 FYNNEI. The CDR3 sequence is CASRGQNTEAFF. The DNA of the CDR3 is TGTGCCAGCAGGGGGCAGAACACTGAAGCTTTCTTT.